The 2 T cell receptor beta chains given below trace back to one sample, sequenced in a study of T cell repertoires in cytomegalovirus infection. These TCRs' antigens remain unknown. MiXCR, run by TCRdb on the reads, gives a single entry per CDR3 protein. Of roughly 120,000 distinct CDR3 sequences in the sample, roughly a third are singletons; the top ten hold about 54%. Sequenced here: CD8+ T cells from cultured PBMCs, sampled from culture after CMV antigen stimulation. These receptors originate from a human donor in good health (CMV status not recorded). Some clones in this sample may be carry-over from other donors' samples.

J is TRBJ1-2 and V is TRBV2; TRBD1 agrees at 8 bases. Unmatched junction bases numbered 7, after V lost 7 bases and J lost 0 bases. The germline V gene encodes CDR1 SNHLY and CDR2 FYNNEI. This CDR3 has 15 residues. CDR3 sequence: CASKSGQVSNYGYTF. The CDR3 DNA reads TGTGCCAGCAAATCGGGACAGGTCTCTAACTATGGCTACACCTTC.

The rearrangement uses TRBV9 and TRBJ2-3; 8 positions match TRBD2. Germline V gives CDR1 SGDLS, CDR2 YYNGEE. V was clipped by 3 bases and J by 0 bases; unmatched bases: 12. The CDR3 length is 18 residues. This CDR3 is CASSAEGLAGSSTDTQYF. The CDR3 DNA follows: TGTGCCAGCAGCGCGGAGGGGCTAGCGGGCAGTAGCACAGATACGCAGTATTTT.